What follows is one T cell receptor (beta chain) and its context. Its antigen is currently unknown. RNA was extracted and reverse transcribed into cDNA as the sequencing template. Repertoires were generated with immunoSEQ multiplex PCR, while TCRdb's copy carries only in-frame clones and drops some. The table has around 120,000 clones, approximately 59% seen once; the top ten hold about 31%. The V end lost 6 bases, the J end lost 13 bases, and 15 bases lay between the germline ends. The CDR3 runs to 10 residues. The germline gives CDR1 GTSNPN, CDR2 SVGIG (reference sequence). These data originate in a study of CD8+ T cells in alopecia areata. Study-wide results and caveats: With tofacitinib ongoing, many expanded lesional clones persisted in both scalp and blood. Scalp clonality and expanded CD8+ clones among the top 100 were significantly decreased by tofacitinib. Clonality exceeded that of normal scalp in lesional scalp, most notably in alopecia totalis/universalis.

Treatment reported: oral pan-JAK inhibitor, 5-10 mg twice daily. Collected material from alopecia areata patients comprised lesional scalp punch biopsies and peripheral blood. The V gene is TRBV30, the J gene TRBJ1-2; D call uncertain. Specimen: CD8+ T cells sorted from blood, collected at week 4, from a patient treated with tofacitinib. This receptor was obtained from a human donor with alopecia areata. CDR3 DNA: TGTGCCTGCGTAGGAGCGCAAGTCACCTTC. It encodes CACVGAQVTF.